This T cell receptor (beta chain) derives from a study of T cell responses to AZD1222 COVID-19 vaccine. Study findings and constraints: Within unmutated variant regions lay the reported targets of nearly half of spike-specific TCRs. Increases in Spike-specific TCR breadth and depth were seen after two AZD1222 doses.

Germline loops: CDR1 SNHLY, CDR2 FYNNEI. The CDR3 is made up of 15 amino acids. The J segment lost 5 bases and the V segment lost 5 bases, leaving 7 bases of the junction unmatched. Assay: immunoSEQ multiplex PCR; the TCRdb copy retains only in-frame clones and omits some. The sample holds about 84,000 clones, 90% to 95% seen once. About this clone: Its cognate antigen is unknown.

This sequence joins TRBV2 and TRBJ2-7; 12 positions agree with TRBD2. The sample here was peripheral blood, taken 28 days after the second AZD1222 dose. The receptor's source is an adult who received the AZD1222 COVID-19 vaccine. CDR3 sequence: CASSPTSGRGHEQYF. Written as DNA, the CDR3 is TGTGCCAGCAGTCCGACTAGCGGGAGAGGCCACGAGCAGTACTTC.